The next 25 T cell receptor beta chains were all read from a single sample in a study of OX40 agonist ivuxolimab in advanced cancers. Libraries were constructed by the immunoSEQ multiplex PCR assay. What TCRdb holds here is the immuneACCESS table cut down to in-frame rearrangements. Part of the clones is not present; checked against another copy, under half of the missing clones reflect an unresolved V gene, and the others are unexplained. The sample has about 96,000 clones on record, 90% of them singletons. The ten largest make up about 1.5% of the sample. Sample: CD4+ or CD8+ T cells sorted from blood, taken in a trial of the OX40 agonist ivuxolimab. The receptors were gathered from an adult with an advanced solid tumor such as melanoma, head and neck, liver or kidney cancer.

The gene calls are TRBV5-8 and TRBJ1-1; a possible D gene is TRBD1 (6 bases). V dropped 5 bases and J dropped 1 base, with 18 bases sitting between them. In germline, CDR1 is SGHTS, CDR2 YDEGEE. The CDR3 contains 16 residues. In nucleotides, the CDR3 is TGTGCCAGCAGGATTTGGGGGGGCGGAGGGAACACTGAAGCTTTCTTT. It specifies CASRIWGGGGNTEAFF. Full variable domain (remainder filled in from reference TRBV5-8 and TRBJ1-1): EAGVTQSPTHLIKTRGQQATLRCSPISGHTSVYWYQQALGLGLQFLLWYDEGEERNRGNFPPRFSGRQFPNYSSELNVNALELEDSALYLCASRIWGGGGNTEAFFGQGTRLTVV.

The CDR3 loop reads CASSLAGPAGDTQYF. The DNA of the CDR3 is TGTGCCAGCAGCTTAGCGGGGCCGGCCGGAGATACGCAGTATTTT. The chain carries TRBV7-9 and TRBJ2-3; D is perhaps TRBD1 (5 bases). CDR3 size: 15 residues. Germline lookup yields CDR1 SEHNR and CDR2 FQNEAQ (reference sequence). Trimming took off 0 bases at V and 5 bases at J, with 12 bases between the two ends. Using reference TRBV7-9 and TRBJ2-3 for the parts outside the CDR3, the full variable domain is DTGVSQNPRHKITKRGQNVTFRCDPISEHNRLYWYRQTLGQGPEFLTYFQNEAQLEKSRLLSDRFSAERPKGSFSTLEIQRTEQGDSAMYLCASSLAGPAGDTQYFGPGTRLTVL.

This sequence joins TRBV6-5 and TRBJ2-2; 8 bases match TRBD1. J was trimmed by 6 bases and V by 5 bases; bases with no gene match: 5. The CDR3 spans 14 residues. Germline lookup yields CDR1 MNHEY and CDR2 SVGAGI. Here the CDR3 reads CASSRTGLAGELFF. The CDR3 DNA is TGTGCCAGCAGTAGGACAGGGCTGGCCGGGGAGCTGTTTTTT.

This chain uses TRBV4-3 with TRBJ1-2; a weak D match, TRBD1 (6 bases). CDR3 size: 13 residues. Germline loops: CDR1 LGHNA, CDR2 YSLEER. V was clipped by 4 bases and J by 5 bases, with 11 bases between them. The CDR3 sequence is CASSLAGAYGYTF. The CDR3 DNA sequence: TGCGCCAGCAGCCTTGCAGGGGCTTATGGCTACACCTTC.

The chain joins TRBV13 to TRBJ2-7, with no clear D. The germline V gene encodes CDR1 PRHDT and CDR2 FYEKMQ (reference sequence). The length of the CDR3 is 14 residues. V was shortened by 0 bases and J by 0 bases, with 6 bases between the two germline ends. This CDR3 reads CASSLGGNSYEQYF. CDR3 bases: TGTGCCAGCAGCTTAGGGGGAAACTCCTACGAGCAGTACTTC.

The chain has TRBV10-3 and TRBJ2-2; 9 nucleotides match TRBD2. V was clipped by 2 bases and J by 7 bases; unmatched bases: 5. CDR3 length: 15 amino acids. The V gene's germline CDR1 is ENHRY and CDR2 SYGVKD. CDR3 residues: CAISEGSGRFGELFF. Written as DNA, the CDR3 is TGTGCCATCAGTGAGGGGAGCGGGAGGTTCGGGGAGCTGTTTTTT.

Only a few counts were recorded for this clone. The rearrangement joins TRBV4-2 to TRBJ2-2; 8 nucleotides line up with TRBD2. Trimming cost V 1 base and J 1 base; bases outside gene matches: 5. The length of the CDR3 is 17 residues. Germline lookup yields CDR1 LGHNA and CDR2 YNFKEQ. In DNA form, the CDR3 reads TGTGCCAGCAGCCAAGTCGTTAGCGGGATGAACACCGGGGAGCTGTTTTTT. Translating it yields CASSQVVSGMNTGELFF.

V and J are TRBV5-1 and TRBJ1-2, with 7 bases fitting TRBD1. V trimming: 3 bases; J trimming: 4 bases; junction bases outside the gene matches: 6. The CDR3 is made up of 14 amino acids. Germline loops: CDR1 SGHRS, CDR2 YFSETQ. The CDR3 nucleotides read TGCGCCAGCAGCTCCGGGACAGCGTCCTATGGCTACACCTTC. As protein: CASSSGTASYGYTF. Together with reference TRBV5-1 and TRBJ1-2, the CDR3 gives the full variable domain: KAGVTQTPRYLIKTRGQQVTLSCSPISGHRSVSWYQQTPGQGLQFLFEYFSETQRNKGNFPGRFSGRQFSNSRSEMNVSTLELGDSALYLCASSSGTASYGYTFGSGTRLTVV.

The count of this clone is one. The V gene is TRBV19, the J gene TRBJ1-5; 10 bases map to TRBD1. Per the germline V gene, CDR1 is LNHDA and CDR2 is SQIVND (reference sequence). V lost 4 bases to trimming and J lost 6 bases; unmatched junction nucleotides: 6. The CDR3 spans 15 residues. The CDR3 reads CASSTRTGGTQPQHF. The CDR3 bases are TGTGCCAGTAGTACTAGGACAGGGGGTACTCAGCCCCAGCATTTT.

This chain connects TRBV30 to TRBJ1-2; TRBD1 matches 8 bases. Per germline, CDR1 GTSNPN and CDR2 SVGIG (reference sequence). With V trimmed by 0 bases and J by 10 bases, 16 bases remained unmatched. The CDR3 is made up of 16 amino acids. For the CDR3, the DNA is TGTGCCTGGAGTGTACGACAGGGGCCGGGCTTTGCCGACTACACCTTC. Encoded protein: CAWSVRQGPGFADYTF.

The gene calls are TRBV14 and TRBJ2-1; D is unresolved. V was clipped by 5 bases and J by 9 bases, with 8 bases between them. The CDR3 loop spans 11 amino acids. The germline CDR1 and CDR2 sequences are SGHDN and FVKESK. The CDR3 bases are TGTGCCAGCAGCACCCTAAGTGAGCAGTTCTTC. Residues: CASSTLSEQFF.

This chain links TRBV13 with TRBJ2-7, with D tentatively TRBD2 (6 bases). CDR3 size: 20 residues. V was trimmed by 4 bases and J by 2 bases, leaving 30 bases between them. Looked up from germline, CDR1 is PRHDT and CDR2 is FYEKMQ (reference sequence). CDR3 sequence: CASSSGSSVEVPYFPYEQYF. CDR3 coding DNA: TGTGCCAGCAGCTCCGGGAGTAGCGTCGAAGTACCCTATTTCCCCTACGAGCAGTACTTC.

The J gene is TRBJ2-5, the V gene TRBV6-5; D could derive from TRBD1 or TRBD2 (5 bases each). CDR3 length: 15 residues. V was cut by 0 bases and J by 7 bases, with 15 bases left in between. Germline V gene data show CDR1 as MNHEY and CDR2 as SVGAGI. The CDR3 loop reads CASSYSRAGRGTQYF. CDR3 sequence (DNA): TGTGCCAGCAGTTACTCGAGGGCAGGGCGCGGGACCCAGTACTTC.

This chain connects TRBV7-2 to TRBJ2-3, with 8 bases matching TRBD2. The CDR3 is 14 residues long. V trimming: 5 bases; J trimming: 3 bases; junction bases outside the gene matches: 4. Per the germline V gene, CDR1 is SGHTA and CDR2 is FQGNSA. CDR3: CASSPTSGTDTQYF. The CDR3 DNA sequence: TGTGCCAGCAGCCCTACTAGCGGAACAGATACGCAGTATTTT.

This chain links TRBV11-2 with TRBJ2-1; 8 bases map to TRBD2. J lost 7 bases, V lost 5 bases, and 7 bases had no gene match. CDR1 is SGHAT, CDR2 FQNNGV, per germline. This CDR3 region has 14 residues. CDR3 coding DNA: TGTGCCAGCAGCCCTTCCGGGGGGGTAAATGAGCAGTTCTTC. Amino acids: CASSPSGGVNEQFF.

V is TRBV7-2 and J is TRBJ2-7; 14 bases agree with TRBD2. J gave up 6 bases and V 1 base, and 11 bases lay outside the gene matches. Germline CDR1 is SGHTA and CDR2 is FQGNSA. CDR3 length: 18 residues. The CDR3 spells CASSLVGLAGAGYSEQYF. As DNA, the CDR3 is TGTGCCAGCAGCTTAGTGGGACTAGCGGGAGCCGGGTACAGCGAGCAGTACTTC. Supplemented by reference TRBV7-2 and TRBJ2-7, the full variable domain reads GAGVSQSPSNKVTEKGKDVELRCDPISGHTALYWYRQSLGQGLEFLIYFQGNSAPDKSGLPSDRFSAERTGGSVSTLTIQRTQQEDSAVYLCASSLVGLAGAGYSEQYFGPGTRLTVT.

This chain joins TRBV6-1 and TRBJ2-5; perhaps TRBD1 as D (6 bases). Germline values: CDR1 MNHNS, CDR2 SASEGT. V was trimmed by 6 bases and J by 1 base, leaving 12 bases between them. The CDR3 is 14 amino acids. For the CDR3, the DNA is TGTGCCAGCAGGGAGACAGGTTTCCAAGAGACCCAGTACTTC. Its protein is CASRETGFQETQYF.

This sequence joins TRBV11-3 and TRBJ2-1, with 9 nucleotides matching TRBD2. The CDR3 sequence is 15 residues long. Germline lookup yields CDR1 SGHNT and CDR2 YENEEA. V trimming: 5 bases; J trimming: 9 bases; junction bases outside the gene matches: 11. CDR3 DNA: TGTGCCAGCAGCCCGTCTAGCGGGATAAACACTGAGCAGTTCTTC. Translating it yields CASSPSSGINTEQFF.

V and J are TRBV11-3 and TRBJ2-7; unclear D gene. The CDR3 is 16 amino acids. Trimming cost V 3 bases and J 0 bases, with 15 bases left between them. Germline V lookup: CDR1 SGHNT, CDR2 YENEEA. CDR3 protein: CASSLSFTESSYEQYF. As DNA, the CDR3 is TGTGCCAGCAGCTTGTCTTTTACCGAGAGCTCCTACGAGCAGTACTTC.

This clone was found once. This rearrangement joins TRBV9 to TRBJ2-2; unclear D gene. This CDR3 is built from 13 residues. Germline V lookup: CDR1 SGDLS, CDR2 YYNGEE. V lost 0 bases, J lost 5 bases, and 5 bases lay in between. The CDR3 DNA follows: TGTGCCAGCAGCGTAGAGGCAACCGGGGAGCTGTTTTTT. It is translated as CASSVEATGELFF.

This rearrangement joins TRBV5-1 to TRBJ1-2; D is possibly TRBD1 (6 bases). V lost 3 bases and J lost 7, with 16 bases in between. Germline-derived CDR1 and CDR2 are SGHRS and YFSETQ. This CDR3 is built from 14 residues. The CDR3 DNA reads TGCGCCAGCAGCTCGGGGGGGCTACGAGTTGGCTACACCTTC. Its translation: CASSSGGLRVGYTF.

The chain is built from TRBV4-3 and TRBJ2-1; D unclear. This CDR3 contains 13 residues. V lost 1 base to trimming and J lost 6 bases, with 7 bases between them. CDR1 is LGHNA and CDR2 is YSLEER in the germline V gene. The chain's CDR3 is CASSQGVGNEQFF. Here the CDR3 DNA reads TGCGCCAGCAGCCAAGGGGTCGGCAATGAGCAGTTCTTC.

The chain links TRBV4-2 to TRBJ2-7, with D hard to call. The germline gives CDR1 LGHNA, CDR2 YNFKEQ. V lost 3 bases and J lost 9, with 12 bases in between. This CDR3 spans 12 amino acids. The CDR3 DNA sequence: TGTGCCAGCAGCCAGCACGAGGTGGGGCAGTACTTC. Its protein is CASSQHEVGQYF.

The chain links TRBV7-3 to TRBJ2-3, with 10 bases identical to TRBD2. Losses at the gene ends were 1 base for V and 4 bases for J; bases not matched to a gene: 8. The CDR3 runs to 17 residues. In germline, CDR1 is SGHTA, CDR2 FQGTGA. The CDR3 reads CASSLIWSSGSPDTQYF. CDR3 sequence (DNA): TGTGCCAGCAGCTTAATCTGGTCTAGCGGGAGTCCAGATACGCAGTATTTT.

V and J are TRBV19 and TRBJ2-7; D is perhaps TRBD1 (5 bases). Trimming took 6 bases from V and 0 from J, leaving 15 bases between them. The CDR3 has 15 residues. Germline V lookup: CDR1 LNHDA, CDR2 SQIVND (reference sequence). The CDR3 sequence is CASRQGHADSYEQYF. DNA for the CDR3: TGTGCCAGTAGACAAGGACACGCGGACTCCTACGAGCAGTACTTC. Using reference TRBV19 and TRBJ2-7 for the parts outside the CDR3, the full variable domain is DGGITQSPKYLFRKEGQNVTLSCEQNLNHDAMYWYRQDPGQGLRLIYYSQIVNDFQKGDIAEGYSVSREKKESFPLTVTSAQKNPTAFYLCASRQGHADSYEQYFGPGTRLTVT.